The 26 T cell receptor beta chains below all came from one sample that was sequenced in a study of T-cell memory formation after mild COVID-19. TCRdb itself ran the 5' RACE reads through MiXCR, one entry per CDR3 protein. The sample has 250,000 to 300,000 distinct CDR3 sequences; 15% to 20% are singletons. The material sequenced was PBMCs or a T cell subset sorted from them (not recorded which). The receptors derive from a man younger than 30 who had mild COVID-19 (a few samples of this study predate the infection). Cell type and time point are not known.

This clonotype has more than one count but fewer than ten. The chain couples TRBV13 to TRBJ2-4; 7 bases are shared with TRBD1. CDR1 is PRHDT, CDR2 FYEKMQ, per germline (reference sequence). Trimming took 4 bases from V and 5 from J; bases not matched to a gene: 5. The CDR3 covers 14 residues. In DNA, the CDR3 is TGTGCCAGCAGCTCCCGGGACAGACAAAACATTCAGTACTTC. Translated: CASSSRDRQNIQYF.

This clonotype was detected only a few times. The chain is built from TRBV6-2 or TRBV6-3 and TRBJ2-5; D not certain. The CDR3 consists of 14 residues. Trimming removed 4 bases at V and 6 bases at J, with 15 bases between. Per the germline V gene, CDR1 is MNHEY and CDR2 is SVGEGT. DNA for the CDR3: TGTGCCAGCAGTTGCGTCTCCTGTCGCCAGACCCAGTACTTC. Translated, it gives CASSCVSCRQTQYF.

The chain employs TRBV5-1 and TRBJ2-1; D possibly corresponds to TRBD2 (6 bases). This CDR3 region has 16 residues. CDR1 is SGHRS, CDR2 YFSETQ, per germline. V was trimmed by 0 bases and J by 4 bases, leaving 14 bases between them. The CDR3 DNA sequence: TGCGCCAGCAGCTTGGGCTCGGGCGGGGCATACAATGAGCAGTTCTTC. Protein sequence: CASSLGSGGAYNEQFF.

This clonotype was picked up a small number of times. V usage is TRBV6-5 and J usage is TRBJ1-5, with 8 bases lining up with TRBD1. The CDR3 consists of 17 residues. The germline V gene encodes CDR1 MNHEY and CDR2 SVGAGI. J lost 5 bases, V lost 0 bases, and 9 bases had no gene match. The CDR3 DNA reads TGTGCCAGCAGTTACTCCTTACCGGGACAGGACCATCAGCCCCAGCATTTT. Amino acids: CASSYSLPGQDHQPQHF.

This clonotype was seen more than once but under ten times. The chain links TRBV6-2 or TRBV6-3 to TRBJ2-7; D unresolved. V shed 4 bases and J shed 2 bases, with 12 bases lying between them. CDR1 is MNHEY, CDR2 SVGEGT, per germline. The CDR3 contains 14 residues. The CDR3, as DNA: TGTGCCAGCAGTTTTCGAGACAACCCCTACGAGCAGTACGTC. Its protein product is CASSFRDNPYEQYV.

CDR3 in DNA: TGTGCCAGCAGCGCCCCCGGGACTACCTACAATGAGCAGTTCTTC. Translation gives CASSAPGTTYNEQFF. The chain couples TRBV11-1 to TRBJ2-1; 7 nucleotides line up with TRBD2. V trimming: 5 bases; J trimming: 2 bases; junction bases outside the gene matches: 6. From germline, CDR1 is SGHAT and CDR2 FQDESV (reference sequence). CDR3 length equals 15 residues. The full variable domain, rest sourced from reference TRBV11-1 and TRBJ2-1, is EAEVAQSPRYKITEKSQAVAFWCDPISGHATLYWYRQILGQGPELLVQFQDESVVDDSQLPKDRFSAERLKGVDSTLKIQPAELGDSAMYLCASSAPGTTYNEQFFGPGTRLTVL.

This clonotype appeared many times. The V gene is TRBV4-3, the J gene TRBJ1-4, with 7 bases aligning to TRBD1. V dropped 4 bases and J dropped 1; count of bases not matched to a gene: 3. This CDR3 has 15 amino acids. Looked up from germline, CDR1 is LGHNA and CDR2 is YSLEER. The CDR3 nucleotides read TGCGCCAGCAGCCCTCGGACAGGAACTAATGAAAAACTGTTTTTT. Protein sequence: CASSPRTGTNEKLFF.

For this clonotype: One end of the junction fails to match germline, which may point to a read error. The chain has TRBV12-3 or TRBV12-4 and TRBJ2-2, with 9 bases aligning to TRBD2. This CDR3 comprises 15 residues. CDR3 residues: CARSLIAGVTGELFF. The CDR3 DNA reads as TGTGCCAGAAGTTTAATAGCGGGGGTTACCGGGGAGCTGTTTTTT.

The CDR3 DNA is TGTGCCAGCAGTTTCCCGGGACACGAGCAGTACGTC. This codes for CASSFPGHEQYV. The V call is TRBV27, the J call TRBJ2-7, with D possibly called TRBD1 or TRBD2 (5 bases each). CDR1 is MNHEY, CDR2 SMNVEV, per germline (reference sequence). Trimming left V 3 bases short and J 5 bases short, with 8 bases between. The CDR3 runs to 12 residues.

This clonotype has more than one count but fewer than ten. The chain recombines TRBV24-1 with TRBJ1-2, with 10 bases fitting TRBD1. After removal of 2 bases from V and 6 bases from J, the junction contained 5 bases not matched to a gene. The CDR3 contains 15 residues. CDR1 is KGHDR and CDR2 is SFDVKD in the germline V gene. As DNA, the CDR3 is TGTGCCACCAGTGATTGGACAGGGGGAAGGCATGGCTACACCTTC. This encodes CATSDWTGGRHGYTF.

A few counts support this clonotype. This chain links TRBV25-1 with TRBJ2-5; 8 nucleotides line up with TRBD2. Trimming cost V 1 base and J 4 bases; bases outside gene matches: 5. Germline V CDR1 and CDR2: MGHDK, SYGVNS. The CDR3 spans 15 residues. The CDR3 region is CASSEWLAGGETQYF. CDR3 nucleotides: TGTGCCAGCAGTGAATGGCTAGCGGGTGGAGAGACCCAGTACTTC.

This clonotype has a handful of counts. The rearrangement links TRBV11-1 to TRBJ2-7; possible D gene TRBD1, 6 bases. CDR3 length: 14 residues. Per the germline V gene, CDR1 is SGHAT and CDR2 is FQDESV (reference sequence). The V gene lost 5 bases and the J gene lost 3 bases, with 14 bases spanning the gap. The CDR3: CASSMTGSRYEQYV. The DNA of the CDR3 is TGTGCCAGCAGCATGACAGGTTCCCGCTACGAGCAGTACGTC.

This chain links TRBV20-1 with TRBJ2-3; 9 nucleotides line up with TRBD1. Germline CDR1 is DFQATT and CDR2 is SNEGSKA (reference sequence). V was clipped by 6 bases and J by 3 bases; unmatched bases: 7. The CDR3 spans 14 residues. The CDR3 nucleotides read TGCAGTGCGCCAGGGACAGGGATGACAGATACGCAGTATTTT. This codes for CSAPGTGMTDTQYF.

This clonotype was counted only a few times. The gene calls are TRBV29-1 and TRBJ2-4; D may be TRBD2 (6 bases). CDR1 is SQVTM, CDR2 ANQGSEA, per germline. This CDR3 is built from 13 residues. Trimming shortened V by 1 base and J by 8 bases, and 12 bases separated the two germline ends. CDR3 sequence: CSVEVGWGDIQYF. The CDR3 DNA sequence: TGCAGCGTTGAAGTCGGATGGGGGGACATTCAGTACTTC.

This clonotype has a handful of counts. The rearrangement joins TRBV12-3 or TRBV12-4 to TRBJ2-7, with a possible D match to TRBD1 (6 bases). The V end lost 2 bases, the J end lost 3 bases, and 11 bases lay between the germline ends. The CDR3 extends over 14 amino acids. The CDR3 DNA is TGTGCCAGCAGTTTACAGGGGCTAATCTACGAGCAGTACTTC. It is translated as CASSLQGLIYEQYF.

The chain carries TRBV29-1 and TRBJ2-7; no definite D call. The CDR3 has 13 residues. Germline-derived CDR1 and CDR2 are SQVTM and ANQGSEA. The V end lost 0 bases, the J end lost 2 bases, and 8 bases lay between the germline ends. The CDR3 DNA reads as TGCAGCGTTGAAGACCCCCTCACCTACGAGCAGTACTTC. This gives the protein CSVEDPLTYEQYF.

This clonotype was counted only a few times. The chain has TRBV6-5 and TRBJ1-4; D remains ambiguous. This CDR3 spans 14 amino acids. The V and J ends lost 2 bases and 0 bases respectively, with 4 bases between them. Germline V lookup: CDR1 MNHEY, CDR2 SVGAGI. In nucleotides, the CDR3 is TGTGCCAGCAGTTACAGAGCAACTAATGAAAAACTGTTTTTT. Translation: CASSYRATNEKLFF.

The V call is TRBV5-1, the J call TRBJ2-7, with D unclear. Between the trimmed V and J ends, which lost 0 bases and 5 bases, there was a span of 9 bases. The CDR3 length is 13 residues. Germline V CDR1 and CDR2: SGHRS, YFSETQ. The CDR3 loop reads CASSLEGLDEQYF. For the CDR3, the DNA is TGCGCCAGCAGCTTGGAGGGCCTTGACGAGCAGTACTTC.

The table lists this clonotype with many counts. The J gene is TRBJ2-1, the V gene TRBV20-1, with 11 bases aligning to TRBD2. This CDR3 contains 16 residues. CDR1 DFQATT and CDR2 SNEGSKA come from the germline V gene (reference sequence). The junction had 8 bases not matched to a gene; V was cut back by 5 bases and J by 2 bases. In nucleotides, the CDR3 is TGCAGTGCTGGATCCCTAGCGGGGGGAACCTACAATGAGCAGTTCTTC. It yields the protein CSAGSLAGGTYNEQFF.

The DNA of the CDR3 is TGTGCCAGCAGCTTTGGCAGCGGGAACTATGGCTACACCTTC. Translated, it gives CASSFGSGNYGYTF. This chain joins TRBV11-2 and TRBJ1-2; D call uncertain. Germline V gene lookup returns CDR1 SGHAT and CDR2 FQNNGV. The CDR3 has 14 residues. The V end was cut by 3 bases, the J end by 2 bases, with 10 bases between. The full variable domain, with the rest looked up from reference TRBV11-2 and TRBJ1-2, is EAGVAQSPRYKIIEKRQSVAFWCNPISGHATLYWYQQILGQGPKLLIQFQNNGVVDDSQLPKDRFSAERLKGVDSTLKIQPAKLEDSAVYLCASSFGSGNYGYTFGSGTRLTVV.

The V call is TRBV5-1, the J call TRBJ2-6; D unclear. Germline CDR1 and CDR2: SGHRS and YFSETQ. Trimming removed 0 bases from V and 0 bases from J, with 7 bases in between. The CDR3 is made up of 16 amino acids. CDR3 residues: CASSLGENSGANVLTF. The CDR3 coding sequence is TGCGCCAGCAGCTTGGGGGAAAACTCTGGGGCCAACGTCCTGACTTTC.

The chain carries TRBV5-4 and TRBJ2-3; D is ambiguous. The ends were cut back, 0 bases at V and 5 bases at J, with 16 bases in the middle. The CDR3 is 16 amino acids. The V gene's germline CDR1 is SGHNT and CDR2 YYREEE (reference sequence). As DNA, the CDR3 is TGTGCCAGCAGCTTGGCCCCGGAAGTAGAGGTAGATACGCAGTATTTT. Protein product: CASSLAPEVEVDTQYF.

This chain uses TRBV6-2 or TRBV6-3 with TRBJ2-5, with 9 positions matching TRBD1. With 7 bases clipped from V and 5 bases from J, the junction kept 11 bases outside the gene matches. Germline CDR1 MNHEY, CDR2 SVGEGT. This CDR3 region has 15 residues. The CDR3 loop reads CASNTLTGGRETQYF. DNA for the CDR3: TGTGCCAGCAATACACTAACAGGGGGCCGGGAGACCCAGTACTTC.

This clonotype occurred a few times. Here the CDR3 reads CSVVGVGNTGELFF. The CDR3 region has the DNA TGCAGCGTTGTCGGGGTCGGAAACACCGGGGAGCTGTTTTTT. This rearrangement joins TRBV29-1 to TRBJ2-2; tentative D call: TRBD2 (5 bases). Between the trimmed V and J ends, which lost 4 bases and 2 bases, there was a span of 11 bases. This CDR3 comprises 14 residues. The germline V gene encodes CDR1 SQVTM and CDR2 ANQGSEA.

In regard to this clonotype: One end of the junction is discordant with germline, which a read error may explain. The rearrangement joins TRBV12-3 or TRBV12-4 to TRBJ1-2, with 7 positions matching TRBD1. The CDR3 has 13 residues. The CDR3 DNA reads TGTGCCAGCAGAGAGACAGGGCCCAAGACACCCGCCTTC. It yields the protein CASRETGPKTPAF.

This chain uses TRBV28 with TRBJ2-3; TRBD2 is a possible D gene (6 bases). The germline V gene has CDR1 MDHEN and CDR2 SYDVKM. Between the trimmed V and J ends, which lost 7 bases and 8 bases, there was a span of 22 bases. This CDR3 region has 15 residues. The CDR3 protein is CASTLGAARGSTQYF. For the CDR3, the DNA is TGTGCCAGCACCCTAGGGGCCGCCCGGGGGAGTACGCAGTATTTT.